These T cell receptor beta chains were read from a single sample in a study of CD8 T cells in Susac syndrome. TCRdb passed the immunoSEQ multiplex PCR reads through MiXCR, listing each CDR3 protein once. Counted here are 160,000 or so distinct CDR3 sequences, 94% occurring once; the ten biggest clones make up approximately 0.094%. Sequences were obtained from CD4+ T cells from PBMCs. The receptor set was obtained from a human donor with multiple sclerosis. Both conserved end residues are part of each CDR3. The D gene is left open where the match is weak. Size is omitted from some rows. Given values are once, few, many or a class for expanded clones.

V gene	D gene	clone size	J gene	CDR3 protein	CDR3 DNA
TRBV12-3/TRBV12-4	.	.	TRBJ2-3	CASSLIRAADTDTQYF	TGTGCCAGCAGTTTAATCCGAGCGGCCGACACAGATACGCAGTATTTT
TRBV28	.	.	TRBJ2-1	CASSFSGHEQFF	TGTGCCAGCAGTTTTTCCGGTCATGAGCAGTTCTTC
TRBV20-1	.	once	TRBJ1-1	CSARASGANTEAFF	TGCAGTGCTAGGGCAAGCGGGGCGAACACTGAAGCTTTCTTT
TRBV20-1	TRBD2	.	TRBJ2-7	CSARDRTSGRYEQYF	TGCAGTGCTAGAGATAGGACTAGCGGGAGGTACGAGCAGTACTTC
TRBV9	.	.	TRBJ1-2	CASNIPGVGYTF	TGTGCCAGCAACATCCCCGGGGTCGGCTACACCTTC
TRBV7-2	.	.	TRBJ2-5	CASSYTPQETQYF	TGTGCCAGCAGCTATACGCCCCAAGAGACCCAGTACTTC
TRBV11-2	.	.	TRBJ2-2	CASSSRTSNTGELFF	TGTGCCAGCAGCTCCAGGACATCGAACACCGGGGAGCTGTTTTTT
TRBV11-2	.	.	TRBJ1-1	CASTLGAQVREAFF	TGTGCCAGCACTCTAGGGGCTCAAGTCCGAGAAGCTTTCTTT
TRBV6-1	TRBD2	.	TRBJ2-2	CASSDRLAGFTGELFF	TGTGCCAGCAGTGACCGACTAGCGGGATTCACCGGGGAGCTGTTTTTT
TRBV5-4	.	.	TRBJ1-2	CASSRPGTNRGGYTF	TGTGCCAGCAGCCGACCCGGGACAAACCGGGGTGGCTACACCTTC
TRBV12-3/TRBV12-4	.	.	TRBJ1-4	CASSALQIREKLFF	TGTGCCAGCAGTGCACTCCAGATACGTGAAAAACTGTTTTTT
TRBV10-2	.	.	TRBJ1-5	CASSPPSTYQPQHF	TGCGCCAGCAGTCCCCCCTCAACATATCAGCCCCAGCATTTT
TRBV20-1	.	.	TRBJ2-1	CSAKGISYNEQFF	TGCAGTGCAAAGGGGATCTCCTACAATGAGCAGTTCTTC
TRBV28	.	.	TRBJ1-5	CASSFSRGGVGQPQHF	TGTGCCAGCAGTTTCTCAAGGGGGGGCGTTGGGCAGCCCCAGCATTTT
TRBV24-1	.	.	TRBJ2-2	CATSDSGWDGELFF	TGTGCCACCAGTGATTCAGGGTGGGACGGGGAGCTGTTTTTT
TRBV7-3	.	.	TRBJ1-5	CASSLWGVGQPQHF	TGTGCCAGCAGCCTGTGGGGGGTAGGTCAGCCCCAGCATTTT
TRBV28	.	.	TRBJ2-7	CASSLSDYEQYF	TGTGCCAGCAGTTTATCTGACTACGAGCAGTACTTC
TRBV20-1	TRBD1	.	TRBJ2-7	CSARSWGGQGVDEQYF	TGCAGTGCTAGATCCTGGGGTGGACAGGGGGTAGACGAGCAGTACTTC
TRBV18	.	.	TRBJ2-6	CASSSGVAGANVLTF	TGTGCCAGCTCATCAGGGGTGGCTGGGGCCAACGTCCTGACTTTC
TRBV5-5	TRBD1	.	TRBJ1-2	CASSLGTGNYGYTF	TGTGCCAGCAGCTTGGGGACAGGGAACTATGGCTACACCTTC
TRBV5-6	.	.	TRBJ2-7	CASRLEDAAYEQYF	TGTGCCAGCAGACTCGAGGACGCCGCCTACGAGCAGTACTTC
TRBV3-1	.	.	TRBJ2-7	CPSSTFYEQYF	TGTCCCAGCAGCACCTTCTACGAGCAGTACTTC